This TCR beta chain was sequenced in a study of blood T cell repertoires in COVID-19. Study as a whole: PBMCs, B-cell-depleted T cells, or T cells were the source of the cDNA or gDNA that made up the material.

Enrolled during active infection, Seattle patients were then followed longitudinally. Assay: immunoSEQ multiplex PCR; the TCRdb copy retains only in-frame clones and omits some. The repertoire consists of about 56,000 clones, with 72% occurring once and the leading ten covering around 4.8%. The receptor was isolated from a woman between 65 and 79 years old with COVID-19, enrolled during active disease. The sequenced sample was peripheral blood.

This CDR3 is CASSRQGTGTNTQYF. DNA of the CDR3: TGTGCCAGCAGCAGACAGGGGACGGGGACGAATACGCAGTATTTT. The chain employs TRBV25-1 and TRBJ2-3, with 8 bases that match TRBD1. Germline assignment: CDR1 MGHDK and CDR2 SYGVNS. This CDR3 has 15 residues. Trimming cost V 6 bases and J 7 bases; bases outside gene matches: 12.